This T cell receptor (beta chain) derives from a study of identical twins. Study results and limitations: Twins showed weaker excess sharing in their beta out-of-frame sequences. Compared with unrelated sharing, twin-shared out-of-frame alpha sequences had more low-probability sequences.

Germline trimming cut 5 bases from V and 5 bases from J; bases unmatched to any gene: 13. CDR3 length equals 17 residues. The germline CDR1 and CDR2 sequences are SEHNR and FQNEAQ (reference sequence). Each donor (without exception) was a healthy Caucasian. This clonotype was seen a handful of times. Its antigen is unidentified. One entry per CDR3 protein, called by TCRdb with MiXCR from the 5' RACE reads. In the table there are a few hundred thousand distinct CDR3 sequences, roughly 15% of which are singletons. These records were also assigned to another study, of yellow fever vaccine responses in identical twins.

The chain links TRBV7-9 to TRBJ2-1; 9 nucleotides line up with TRBD1. The sequence derives from a woman under 30 in good health. The sequenced sample was CD4+ T cells sorted from blood. This CDR3 reads CASSTIPGTGLNNEQFF. The CDR3 DNA sequence: TGTGCCAGCAGCACTATTCCCGGGACAGGGCTCAACAATGAGCAGTTCTTC.